The source of this T cell receptor beta chain is a study of T cell repertoires in cytomegalovirus infection. About the study: Public TCR beta signatures provided an indication of both CMV infection and a matching HLA type. Whole-study findings and limits: Cumulative frequency of public TCR beta families picked out carriers of CMV plus the relevant HLA. Predominance within the ex vivo response was attributable to HLA-C-restricted CMV-specific TCR beta clonotypes.

TCRdb itself ran the reads through MiXCR, one entry per CDR3 protein. The table records more than 50,000 distinct CDR3 sequences, around 34% of them present only once. Germline values: CDR1 SGHTA, CDR2 FQGNSA. This CDR3 is built from 15 residues. V was pared by 2 bases and J by 4 bases, with 2 bases of the junction left unmatched. This clonotype was recorded at least ten times. Its antigen is still unknown. The sample was PBMCs, sequenced either directly or after in vitro stimulation (not recorded which). V is TRBV7-2 and J is TRBJ2-1; 10 bases are shared with TRBD2. This clonotype originated in a human donor in good health (CMV status not recorded). Some clones in this sample may be carry-over from other donors' samples. CDR3 sequence reads: CASSLTSGVYNEQFF. The CDR3 bases are TGTGCCAGCAGCTTAACTAGCGGGGTATACAATGAGCAGTTCTTC.